This T cell receptor (beta chain) was sequenced during a study of T cell changes during pregnancy in multiple sclerosis (dated by TCRdb to about 2019). For context, the study as a whole: The study looked at changes in the T cell repertoire across pregnancy in women with multiple sclerosis.

Germline trimming: 10 bases from V, 4 bases from J; junction bases outside gene matches: 9. The CDR3 covers 13 residues, taking in both the cysteine and the phenylalanine. The DNA shown is the 39-base CDR3, in frame from base 1. The germline V gene specifies MNHNS as CDR1 and SASEGT as CDR2. On this clone: Its antigen is still unknown. One base away there is no much larger clone; base qualities are not given.

Library method: the immunoSEQ multiplex PCR assay. TCRdb took over this immuneACCESS table, retaining in-frame rearrangements with V and J assigned. Such tables are incomplete; in checked studies, under half of the missing clones stem from an unresolved V gene, and the remainder is unexplained. This sample gives around 70,000 clones in total; about 92% of them show up just once. Jointly, the top ten make up 2% to 2.5% of the sample. Rearrangement joined TRBV6-1 to TRBJ2-7; 8 bases in between match TRBD2. This TCR derives from a female donor in good health, enrolled as a control in a pregnancy study. Here the sequenced sample was peripheral blood, taken in the second trimester of pregnancy. The DNA reads as follows: TGTGCCATCCGGGGGGGGTCGAAATACGAGCAGTACTTC. The encoded protein is CAIRGGSKYEQYF.